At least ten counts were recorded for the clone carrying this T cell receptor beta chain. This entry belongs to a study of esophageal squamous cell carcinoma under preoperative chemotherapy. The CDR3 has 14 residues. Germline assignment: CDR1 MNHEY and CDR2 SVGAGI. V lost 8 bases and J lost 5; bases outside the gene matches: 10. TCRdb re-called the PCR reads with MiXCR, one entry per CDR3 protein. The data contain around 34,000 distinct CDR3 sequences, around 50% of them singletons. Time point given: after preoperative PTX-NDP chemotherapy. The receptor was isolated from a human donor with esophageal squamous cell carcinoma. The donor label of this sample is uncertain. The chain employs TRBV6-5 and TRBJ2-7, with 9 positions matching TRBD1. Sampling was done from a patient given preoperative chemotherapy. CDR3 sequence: CASGRDRVVNEQYF. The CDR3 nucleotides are TGTGCCAGCGGCCGGGACAGGGTTGTAAACGAGCAGTACTTC.